These 25 T cell receptor beta chains were all obtained from the same sample, sequenced in a study of identical twins. MiXCR, run by TCRdb on the 5' RACE reads, gives a single entry per CDR3 protein. This sample carries more than 400,000 distinct CDR3 sequences, 13% to 15% of them seen once, and the ten largest clones take 0.44%. These data were also reused for a study on yellow fever vaccine responses in identical twins.

Specimen: CD4+ T cells sorted from blood. All receptors derive from a woman aged 18-29 years in good health.

This chain uses TRBV2 with TRBJ1-5, with TRBD1 matching over 8 bases. CDR1 is SNHLY and CDR2 is FYNNEI in the germline V gene. V lost 0 bases, J lost 2 bases, and 6 bases stayed unmatched. CDR3 size: 17 residues. The CDR3: CASSEASEGQGNQPQHF. Here the CDR3 DNA reads TGTGCCAGCAGTGAAGCGTCCGAGGGACAGGGCAATCAGCCCCAGCATTTT.

The J gene is TRBJ1-3, the V gene TRBV18; D gene ambiguous. Germline CDR1 KGHSH, CDR2 LQKENI. Trimming stripped 4 bases from V and 0 bases from J, with 7 bases between. This CDR3 contains 14 residues. The CDR3 loop is CASSQGNSGNTIYF. The CDR3 bases are TGTGCCAGCTCACAAGGGAACTCTGGAAACACCATATATTTT.

This clonotype was seen repeatedly, ten times or more. A junction end diverges from the germline sequence, so it may reflect a read error. The chain combines TRBV5-1 with TRBJ2-5; 7 bases are shared with TRBD1. The CDR3 sequence is 14 residues long. Germline V gene data show CDR1 as SGHRS and CDR2 as YFSETQ. The CDR3 loop reads CASSLGTVQETQYF. The CDR3 DNA reads as TGTGCCAGCAGTTTAGGGACAGTCCAAGAGACCCAGTACTTC.

The V and J genes are TRBV28 and TRBJ1-2; D not resolved. The CDR3 has 12 amino acids. Deletions cut 8 bases from V and 6 bases from J, with 13 bases between. Germline CDR1 MDHEN, CDR2 SYDVKM. The CDR3, as DNA: TGTGCCAGCGCCGAGACCCTCGATGGCTACACCTTC. Translated: CASAETLDGYTF.

This chain links TRBV5-1 with TRBJ2-7; no firm D call. The germline V gene has CDR1 SGHRS and CDR2 YFSETQ. Trimming cost V 0 bases and J 1 base, with 14 bases left between them. The CDR3 is made up of 16 amino acids. The chain's CDR3 is CASSLGARHSSYEQYV. The CDR3 nucleotides read TGCGCCAGCAGCTTGGGGGCCAGACATTCTTCCTACGAGCAGTACGTC.

The chain is built from TRBV9 and TRBJ2-1; D not certain. This CDR3 region has 13 residues. Trimming pared 1 base from V and 9 bases from J, leaving 11 bases between. CDR1 and CDR2 (germline): SGDLS, YYNGEE. CDR3 sequence reads: CASSVFTPGEQFF. CDR3 nucleotides: TGTGCCAGCAGCGTATTTACGCCCGGTGAGCAGTTCTTC. The full variable domain, in which reference TRBV9 and TRBJ2-1 provide the parts outside the CDR3, is DSGVTQTPKHLITATGQRVTLRCSPRSGDLSVYWYQQSLDQGLQFLIQYYNGEERAKGNILERFSAQQFPDLHSELNLSSLELGDSALYFCASSVFTPGEQFFGPGTRLTVL.

This clonotype has only a few counts. The gene calls are TRBV15 and TRBJ2-2, with a tentative D call TRBD1 (6 bases). This CDR3 contains 13 residues. Trimming took 6 bases from V and 6 from J, leaving 11 bases between them. Germline V gene data show CDR1 as LNHNV and CDR2 as YYDKDF (reference sequence). The CDR3, as DNA: TGTGCCACCAGTTCAGGGGTGGCCGGGGAGCTGTTTTTT. Its translation: CATSSGVAGELFF.

This clonotype was recorded a few times. The rearrangement uses TRBV24-1 and TRBJ2-3; D is ambiguous. Trimming removed 4 bases from V and 1 base from J, with 8 bases in between. Germline V gene lookup returns CDR1 KGHDR and CDR2 SFDVKD. The length of the CDR3 is 14 residues. The CDR3 DNA sequence: TGTGCCACCAGTGAGCCTCCCCGCACAGATACGCAGTATTTT. It encodes CATSEPPRTDTQYF.

The chain uses TRBV14 and TRBJ1-1; D might be TRBD1 (5 bases). Germline lookup yields CDR1 SGHDN and CDR2 FVKESK. CDR3 length: 14 amino acids. Trimming took 0 bases from V and 7 from J, leaving 12 bases between them. The CDR3 DNA follows: TGTGCCAGCAGCCAAGATAGGGGTCGGATTGAAGCTTTCTTT. Residues: CASSQDRGRIEAFF.

The chain joins TRBV12-3 or TRBV12-4 to TRBJ2-4, with D possibly being TRBD1 or TRBD2 (5 bases each). This CDR3 spans 15 amino acids. The V gene lost 3 bases and the J gene lost 7 bases, with 16 bases spanning the gap. The CDR3 region is CASSFGESGPNIQYF. In nucleotides, the CDR3 is TGTGCCAGCAGTTTCGGGGAGTCAGGGCCCAACATTCAGTACTTC.

The sample holds a few counts of this clonotype. V and J are TRBV27 and TRBJ2-7; TRBD1 matches at 7 bases. The CDR3 consists of 15 residues. With V trimmed by 2 bases and J by 1 base, 5 bases remained unmatched. CDR1 is MNHEY, CDR2 SMNVEV, per germline (reference sequence). The CDR3 here is CASSLMAGGSYEQYF. CDR3 coding DNA: TGTGCCAGCAGTTTAATGGCAGGGGGATCCTACGAGCAGTACTTC.

The rearrangement uses TRBV27 and TRBJ1-6; D ambiguous. V was trimmed by 1 base and J by 9 bases, leaving 4 bases between them. This CDR3 has 12 residues. Germline V lookup: CDR1 MNHEY, CDR2 SMNVEV (reference sequence). CDR3 amino acids: CASSLLSSPLHF. The CDR3 DNA is TGTGCCAGCAGTTTATTGTCTTCACCCCTCCACTTT.

In its sample, this clonotype was seen once. This chain uses TRBV27 with TRBJ2-3; either TRBD1 or TRBD2 may supply D (5 bases each). Germline V gene lookup returns CDR1 MNHEY and CDR2 SMNVEV (reference sequence). The CDR3 extends over 15 amino acids. Trimming pared 3 bases from V and 4 bases from J, leaving 14 bases between. As DNA, the CDR3 is TGTGCCAGCAGTTTTCTGGCTAGAGGGGCAGATACGCAGTATTTT. It translates to CASSFLARGADTQYF.

There are a few counts of this clonotype. This chain uses TRBV5-1 with TRBJ2-5, with TRBD2 matching 10 bases. Germline CDR1 reads SGHRS; CDR2 reads YFSETQ. The CDR3 covers 15 residues. The V gene end was trimmed by 4 bases and the J gene end by 0 bases; junction bases not matched to a gene: 3. CDR3 bases: TGCGCCAGCAGCAAACTAGCGGGGAACCAAGAGACCCAGTACTTC. It codes for CASSKLAGNQETQYF.

This clonotype was recorded a few times. One end of the junction does not line up with germline, which may come from a read error. CDR3 amino acids: CASNEEGPQAFF. The DNA of the CDR3 is TGTGCCAGCAATGAAGAGGGTCCCCAAGCTTTCTTT. The chain carries TRBV2 and TRBJ1-1, with D hard to call. The CDR3 is 12 residues long. Germline V gene sequence: CDR1 SNHLY, CDR2 FYNNEI.

This clonotype was seen only a few times. The chain combines TRBV25-1 with TRBJ2-5; D might be TRBD1 or TRBD2, each matching 6 bases. The CDR3 sequence is 13 residues long. The germline gives CDR1 MGHDK, CDR2 SYGVNS. Trimming pared 6 bases from V and 9 bases from J, leaving 17 bases between. The chain's CDR3 is CASSWRDPGAQYF. For the CDR3, the DNA is TGTGCCAGCAGCTGGCGGGACCCAGGGGCCCAGTACTTC. The complete variable domain, with remaining parts taken from reference TRBV25-1 and TRBJ2-5, reads EADIYQTPRYLVIGTGKKITLECSQTMGHDKMYWYQQDPGMELHLIHYSYGVNSTEKGDLSSESTVSRIRTEHFPLTLESARPSHTSQYLCASSWRDPGAQYFGPGTRLLVL.

This clonotype was counted many times. The V call is TRBV12-3 or TRBV12-4, the J call TRBJ2-1; D remains unclear. V shed 5 bases and J shed 7 bases, with 12 bases lying between them. This CDR3 comprises 13 residues. The CDR3 bases are TGTGCCAGCAGTCCCGCCGTAGGTAATGAGCAGTTCTTC. Translation: CASSPAVGNEQFF.

This clonotype was found a few times. DNA for the CDR3: TGTGCCAGCAGTTCCGACACAGGGTTATCGAAGACCCAGTACTTC. It is translated as CASSSDTGLSKTQYF. The rearrangement joins TRBV6-5 to TRBJ2-5; maybe TRBD1 (6 bases). The CDR3 contains 15 residues. V was cut by 4 bases and J by 6 bases, with 18 bases left in between. CDR1 is MNHEY, CDR2 SVGAGI, per germline.

The J gene is TRBJ2-1, the V gene TRBV2; the D gene is possibly TRBD2 (6 bases). V was shortened by 3 bases and J by 5 bases, with 14 bases between the two germline ends. The germline V gene encodes CDR1 SNHLY and CDR2 FYNNEI. CDR3 length equals 15 residues. The CDR3 loop reads CASSEEGLENNEQFF. CDR3 nucleotide sequence: TGTGCCAGCAGTGAGGAGGGACTTGAAAACAATGAGCAGTTCTTC.

The chain couples TRBV20-1 to TRBJ2-5; no reliable D call. The CDR3 extends over 10 amino acids. V lost 6 bases to trimming and J lost 2 bases, with 4 bases between them. Looked up from germline, CDR1 is DFQATT and CDR2 is SNEGSKA (reference sequence). The CDR3 sequence: CSAAQETQYF. CDR3 in DNA: TGCAGTGCCGCACAAGAGACCCAGTACTTC.

Only a few counts were recorded for this clonotype. The chain uses TRBV5-1 and TRBJ1-1; 7 nucleotides match TRBD1. CDR3 length equals 14 residues. V lost 1 base to trimming and J lost 6 bases; unmatched junction nucleotides: 6. The germline CDR1 and CDR2 sequences are SGHRS and YFSETQ. In nucleotides, the CDR3 is TGCGCCAGCAGCTTGCGGGGACAGACCTCTGAAGCTTTCTTT. This codes for CASSLRGQTSEAFF.

This clonotype was picked up a small number of times. This chain connects TRBV5-1 to TRBJ1-1; tentative D call: TRBD1 (5 bases). CDR3 length equals 12 residues. CDR1 and CDR2 from the germline V gene are SGHRS and YFSETQ. V was cut by 4 bases and J by 6 bases, with 10 bases left in between. The CDR3 loop reads CASSLRGPEAFF. For the CDR3, the DNA is TGCGCCAGCAGCCTCCGGGGCCCTGAAGCTTTCTTT.

This chain links TRBV6-5 with TRBJ1-6, with a possible D match to TRBD1 (5 bases). Trimming cost V 2 bases and J 10 bases, with 12 bases left between them. The V gene's germline CDR1 is MNHEY and CDR2 SVGAGI. The CDR3 consists of 14 residues. The CDR3 bases are TGTGCCAGCAGTTACGACGGGGGACGGTCACCCCTCCACTTT. Its protein product is CASSYDGGRSPLHF.

The chain employs TRBV4-2 and TRBJ2-5; maybe TRBD2 (6 bases). The V and J ends lost 0 bases and 4 bases respectively, with 12 bases between them. The CDR3 runs to 15 residues. Germline CDR1 LGHNA, CDR2 YNFKEQ. The CDR3 DNA follows: TGTGCCAGCAGCCAAGATCCGCGGGGAGGAGAGACCCAGTACTTC. It is translated as CASSQDPRGGETQYF.

The table lists this clonotype with many counts. This chain links TRBV19 with TRBJ2-4; no definite D call. With 7 bases removed from V and 5 bases from J, the gap between germline ends came to 9 bases. This CDR3 has 12 amino acids. CDR1 is LNHDA, CDR2 SQIVND, per germline (reference sequence). The CDR3 spells CASKNKQNIQYF. DNA for the CDR3: TGTGCCAGTAAGAACAAACAAAACATTCAGTACTTC.